The 20 T cell receptor beta chains presented below share a single source sample, sequenced in a study of blood T cell repertoires in COVID-19. TCRdb keeps only in-frame clones here, not all; method: immunoSEQ multiplex PCR. Counted here are 150,000 to 200,000 clones, about nine tenths occurring once; the ten biggest clones make up about a quarter. Sequencing was done on a sample of peripheral blood. These receptors originate from a man in his fifties or sixties with acute or convalescent COVID-19.

The chain is built from TRBV5-1 and TRBJ2-7; TRBD1 is a possible D gene (6 bases). Germline V CDR1 and CDR2: SGHRS, YFSETQ. The CDR3 is 13 residues long. Trimming took off 4 bases at V and 0 bases at J, with 8 bases between the two ends. Here the CDR3 DNA reads TGCGCCAGCAGCCCAGGGGACTCCTACGAGCAGTACTTC. It specifies CASSPGDSYEQYF.

J is TRBJ1-1 and V is TRBV5-8; tentatively, D is TRBD1 (6 bases). V lost 0 bases, J lost 5 bases, and 17 bases lay in between. Germline CDR1 SGHTS, CDR2 YDEGEE. The CDR3 runs 16 residues. The CDR3 protein is CASSLGQFYQGTEAFF. The CDR3 coding sequence is TGTGCCAGCAGCTTGGGGCAGTTCTATCAGGGGACTGAAGCTTTCTTT.

As DNA, the CDR3 is TGTGCCAGCAGCTTAGATGGGACAGGGGTCACCGGGGAGCTGTTTTTT. Encoded protein: CASSLDGTGVTGELFF. This chain joins TRBV7-9 and TRBJ2-2; the match to TRBD1 covers 10 bases. The ends lost 1 base at V and 4 bases at J; junction bases unmatched: 3. The germline CDR1 and CDR2 sequences are SEHNR and FQNEAQ (reference sequence). The CDR3 has 16 amino acids. Full variable domain (remainder filled in from reference TRBV7-9 and TRBJ2-2): DTGVSQNPRHKITKRGQNVTFRCDPISEHNRLYWYRQTLGQGPEFLTYFQNEAQLEKSRLLSDRFSAERPKGSFSTLEIQRTEQGDSAMYLCASSLDGTGVTGELFFGEGSRLTVL.

The CDR3 protein is CASSQNNEQFF. As DNA, the CDR3 is TGTGCCAGCAGCCAAAACAATGAGCAGTTCTTC. The chain recombines TRBV7-3 with TRBJ2-1; D ambiguous. Trimming removed 5 bases from V and 5 bases from J, with 4 bases in between. Germline CDR1 SGHTA, CDR2 FQGTGA. CDR3 length: 11 residues.

The chain carries TRBV5-1 and TRBJ2-3, with D maybe TRBD1 (5 bases). V was shortened by 0 bases and J by 5 bases, with 10 bases between the two germline ends. The length of the CDR3 is 14 residues. The germline V gene has CDR1 SGHRS and CDR2 YFSETQ. CDR3 coding DNA: TGCGCCAGCAGCTTGGTAGGGGTTGGAGATACGCAGTATTTT. This gives the protein CASSLVGVGDTQYF.

This chain joins TRBV19 and TRBJ1-1, with 7 positions matching TRBD1. CDR1 is LNHDA and CDR2 is SQIVND in the germline V gene (reference sequence). Trimming at V came to 3 bases and at J to 1 base, leaving 5 bases not matched to a gene. The CDR3 is made up of 15 amino acids. The CDR3 DNA sequence: TGTGCCAGTAGTATTGGACAGGTCCAGAACACTGAAGCTTTCTTT. As protein: CASSIGQVQNTEAFF. Full variable domain (rest looked up from reference TRBV19 and TRBJ1-1): DGGITQSPKYLFRKEGQNVTLSCEQNLNHDAMYWYRQDPGQGLRLIYYSQIVNDFQKGDIAEGYSVSREKKESFPLTVTSAQKNPTAFYLCASSIGQVQNTEAFFGQGTRLTVV.

This clone has just one count. V is TRBV11-3 and J is TRBJ2-7; D is uncertain. The V and J ends lost 1 base and 6 bases respectively, with 13 bases between them. Per germline, CDR1 SGHNT and CDR2 YENEEA. CDR3 length equals 14 residues. This chain's CDR3 is CASSLGRARREQYF. The CDR3 nucleotides read TGTGCCAGCAGCTTAGGTCGTGCTAGACGCGAGCAGTACTTC.

V gene TRBV5-1 combines with J gene TRBJ2-1; 12 bases line up with TRBD2. The length of the CDR3 is 18 residues. The J segment lost 0 bases and the V segment lost 5 bases, leaving 9 bases of the junction unmatched. Germline V gene lookup returns CDR1 SGHRS and CDR2 YFSETQ. This chain's CDR3 is CASSYGLAGRSSYNEQFF. In nucleotides, the CDR3 is TGCGCCAGCAGTTACGGACTAGCGGGGCGGAGCTCCTACAATGAGCAGTTCTTC.

The rearrangement links TRBV7-9 to TRBJ2-1; 8 positions match TRBD1. Losses at the gene ends were 7 bases for V and 7 bases for J; bases not matched to a gene: 9. CDR1 and CDR2 (germline): SEHNR, FQNEAQ (reference sequence). CDR3 size: 14 residues. CDR3 DNA sequence: TGTGCCAGCAACCTCCAGGGGGCAGGAAATGAGCAGTTCTTC. This encodes CASNLQGAGNEQFF.

This clone was seen only once. This rearrangement joins TRBV6-6 to TRBJ2-3; possible D gene TRBD1, 7 bases. Germline CDR1 and CDR2: MNHNY and SVGAGI (reference sequence). The CDR3 is made up of 14 amino acids. Trimming removed 5 bases at V and 5 bases at J, with 14 bases between. The CDR3 coding sequence is TGTGCCAGCAGTCGTGACAGGGAGGAAGATACGCAGTATTTT. Encoded protein: CASSRDREEDTQYF.

The V and J genes are TRBV5-1 and TRBJ1-5; a possible D gene is TRBD1 (5 bases). The V and J ends lost 0 bases and 4 bases respectively, with 11 bases between them. There are 15 residues in the CDR3. Germline CDR1 reads SGHRS; CDR2 reads YFSETQ. CDR3 sequence: CASSLVAGLNQPQHF. The CDR3 DNA is TGCGCCAGCAGCTTGGTGGCAGGGTTAAATCAGCCCCAGCATTTT.

The V gene is TRBV12-3 or TRBV12-4, the J gene TRBJ1-1; D is unclear. V was cut by 7 bases and J by 5 bases, with 8 bases left in between. The CDR3 runs 11 residues. The CDR3, as DNA: TGTGCCAGCACCCTAGAGACTGAAGCTTTCTTT. It yields the protein CASTLETEAFF.

The genes are TRBV5-1 and TRBJ1-1; D perhaps matches TRBD1 (5 bases). From germline, CDR1 is SGHRS and CDR2 YFSETQ. Trimming pared 5 bases from V and 4 bases from J, leaving 21 bases between. This CDR3 has 16 residues. The CDR3 is CASSYSSQGFSTEAFF. In DNA form, the CDR3 reads TGCGCCAGCAGTTATTCTAGTCAGGGCTTCAGCACTGAAGCTTTCTTT.

This rearrangement joins TRBV10-1 to TRBJ2-2, with TRBD2 matching over 14 bases. The germline gives CDR1 WNHNN, CDR2 SYGVQD (reference sequence). V lost 2 bases, J lost 3 bases, and 8 bases stayed unmatched. This CDR3 region has 19 residues. The CDR3 loop reads CASSEAGTSGSVDTGELFF. The CDR3 region has the DNA TGCGCCAGCAGTGAGGCCGGGACTAGCGGGAGTGTGGACACCGGGGAGCTGTTTTTT.

This sequence joins TRBV12-5 and TRBJ2-2; D gene ambiguous. V was pared by 1 base and J by 0 bases, with 12 bases between. The germline V gene has CDR1 LGHNT and CDR2 FRNRAP. This CDR3 has 17 residues. CDR3 sequence: CASGLGPPLSNTGELFF. CDR3 nucleotides: TGTGCTAGTGGTTTGGGTCCACCACTTTCGAACACCGGGGAGCTGTTTTTT. Variable domain in full (rest from reference TRBV12-5 and TRBJ2-2): DARVTQTPRHKVTEMGQEVTMRCQPILGHNTVFWYRQTMMQGLELLAYFRNRAPLDDSGMPKDRFSAEMPDATLATLKIQPSEPRDSAVYFCASGLGPPLSNTGELFFGEGSRLTVL.

The gene calls are TRBV11-2 and TRBJ1-1, with 8 bases identical to TRBD1. Losses at the gene ends were 1 base for V and 8 bases for J; bases not matched to a gene: 6. This CDR3 has 14 residues. The germline V gene has CDR1 SGHAT and CDR2 FQNNGV. The CDR3 region has the DNA TGTGCCAGCAGCTTAGGGGGGGGACAGGCGGAAGCTTTCTTT. The encoded protein is CASSLGGGQAEAFF.

The chain carries TRBV30 and TRBJ2-7, with 8 bases identical to TRBD1. The germline gives CDR1 GTSNPN, CDR2 SVGIG (reference sequence). With V trimmed by 3 bases and J by 0 bases, 7 bases remained unmatched. This CDR3 is 15 amino acids long. The CDR3 coding sequence is TGTGCCTGGAGAGCCGGGACAGGCAGCTCCTACGAGCAGTACTTC. It yields the protein CAWRAGTGSSYEQYF.

J is TRBJ2-1 and V is TRBV27; TRBD2 agrees at 7 bases. Germline lookup yields CDR1 MNHEY and CDR2 SMNVEV (reference sequence). The J segment lost 4 bases and the V segment lost 7 bases, leaving 7 bases of the junction unmatched. The CDR3 has 14 residues. This CDR3 reads CASTMGGTYNEQFF. CDR3 bases: TGTGCCAGCACCATGGGAGGGACTTACAATGAGCAGTTCTTC.

The chain is built from TRBV29-1 and TRBJ2-1, with D uncertain. The CDR3 extends over 13 amino acids. Germline V CDR1 and CDR2: SQVTM, ANQGSEA. V was clipped by 8 bases and J by 0 bases, with 11 bases between them. The CDR3 DNA sequence: TGCAGCTGTCGTAGTAGCTCCTACAATGAGCAGTTCTTC. It encodes CSCRSSSYNEQFF.

The V call is TRBV6-5, the J call TRBJ1-1; the match to TRBD1 covers 7 bases. The V gene end was trimmed by 8 bases and the J gene end by 3 bases; junction bases not matched to a gene: 6. This CDR3 spans 13 amino acids. The germline gives CDR1 MNHEY, CDR2 SVGAGI. DNA of the CDR3: TGTGCCAGCTCCATCAGGGGGGACACTGAAGCTTTCTTT. Translation gives CASSIRGDTEAFF.